The 20 T cell receptor beta chains below come from one sample, sequenced in a study of molecular identifiers for immune sequencing clone quantification. TCRdb itself ran the PCR reads through MiXCR, one entry per CDR3 protein. The sample records approximately 630,000 distinct CDR3 sequences, 25% being singletons. Specimen: naive CD8+ T cells from blood, with Jurkat cell RNA spiked in. The sample's subset: FACS-sorted CD8+CD4-CCR7+CD45RA+ naive T cells. The receptor set was obtained from a human donor in good health. Some libraries in this study had Jurkat cell RNA spiked in.

The chain employs TRBV9 and TRBJ2-1; either TRBD1 or TRBD2 may supply D (5 bases each). CDR1 and CDR2 (germline): SGDLS, YYNGEE. With 0 bases removed from V and 4 bases from J, the gap between germline ends came to 14 bases. This CDR3 is 16 amino acids long. CDR3 residues: CASSVVGTGGYNEQFF. The CDR3 DNA reads TGTGCCAGCAGCGTAGTAGGCACTGGGGGTTACAATGAGCAGTTCTTC.

Many counts were recorded for this clonotype. The chain links TRBV12-3 or TRBV12-4 to TRBJ1-6, with D perhaps matching TRBD1 (6 bases). Between the trimmed V and J ends, which lost 6 bases and 9 bases, there was a span of 18 bases. This CDR3 region has 15 residues. CDR3 in DNA: TGTGCCAGCAGCCATCCCTACACCAGGGGTTCACCCCTCCACTTT. It codes for CASSHPYTRGSPLHF.

There are many counts of this clonotype. This chain uses TRBV29-1 with TRBJ2-2; 10 nucleotides match TRBD2. J gave up 5 bases and V 2 bases, and 5 bases lay outside the gene matches. Per germline, CDR1 SQVTM and CDR2 ANQGSEA. This CDR3 spans 15 amino acids. CDR3 sequence (DNA): TGCAGCGTTGAACGAGGAGCGGGAGGGACCGGGGAGCTGTTTTTT. Translated: CSVERGAGGTGELFF.

This clonotype has at least ten counts. The chain is built from TRBV30 and TRBJ1-1; D not resolved. The ends were cut back, 3 bases at V and 6 bases at J, with 8 bases in the middle. The CDR3 covers 11 residues. Germline CDR1 and CDR2: GTSNPN and SVGIG (reference sequence). The CDR3 sequence is CAWRSLAEAFF. As DNA, the CDR3 is TGTGCCTGGAGATCGCTGGCTGAAGCTTTCTTT.

This chain's CDR3 is CAWSVPTSGAGDEQFF. CDR3 coding DNA: TGTGCCTGGAGTGTCCCCACTAGCGGGGCGGGTGATGAGCAGTTCTTC. This chain connects TRBV30 to TRBJ2-1, with 10 bases that match TRBD2. The CDR3 totals 16 residues. Germline V lookup: CDR1 GTSNPN, CDR2 SVGIG (reference sequence). J lost 8 bases, V lost 0 bases, and 10 bases had no gene match.

This clonotype was detected many times. The genes are TRBV27 and TRBJ2-7; D is unclear. This CDR3 is 12 amino acids long. V shed 3 bases and J shed 6 bases, with 9 bases lying between them. Germline lookup yields CDR1 MNHEY and CDR2 SMNVEV (reference sequence). The CDR3 bases are TGTGCCAGCAGTTTTCGTGGGGTCGAGCAGTACTTC. This translates into CASSFRGVEQYF.

This clonotype was observed a handful of times. The rearrangement joins TRBV30 to TRBJ1-3; TRBD1 might be the D (5 bases). V was clipped by 1 base and J by 2 bases, with 9 bases between them. The CDR3 consists of 14 residues. CDR1 is GTSNPN and CDR2 is SVGIG in the germline V gene (reference sequence). CDR3 sequence (DNA): TGTGCCTGGAGTGATGACAGACCTGGAAACACCATATATTTT. Translation gives CAWSDDRPGNTIYF.

This clonotype has a handful of counts. The chain links TRBV3-1 to TRBJ2-2, with 8 bases identical to TRBD1. Germline loops: CDR1 LGHDT, CDR2 YNNKEL (reference sequence). This CDR3 is built from 15 residues. V shed 5 bases, J shed 5 bases, and the junction held 7 bases outside the gene matches. This chain's CDR3 is CASSWTGSGTGELFF. Written as DNA, the CDR3 is TGTGCCAGCAGCTGGACAGGGTCGGGGACCGGGGAGCTGTTTTTT. The complete variable domain, with remaining parts taken from reference TRBV3-1 and TRBJ2-2, reads DTAVSQTPKYLVTQMGNDKSIKCEQNLGHDTMYWYKQDSKKFLKIMFSYNNKELIINETVPNRFSPKSPDKAHLNLHINSLELGDSAVYFCASSWTGSGTGELFFGEGSRLTVL.

This clonotype was counted many times. The V gene is TRBV4-1, the J gene TRBJ1-5; TRBD1 is a possible D gene (6 bases). The germline V gene has CDR1 MGHRA and CDR2 YSYEKL. Trimming removed 5 bases from V and 2 bases from J, with 13 bases in between. The CDR3 covers 15 residues. CDR3 amino acids: CASSTTGSGNQPQHF. CDR3 bases: TGCGCCAGCAGCACAACAGGGAGCGGCAATCAGCCCCAGCATTTT.

V gene TRBV7-9 combines with J gene TRBJ2-2; 14 bases are shared with TRBD2. Looked up from germline, CDR1 is SEHNR and CDR2 is FQNEAQ (reference sequence). CDR3 length: 15 residues. V gave up 5 bases and J gave up 6 bases; unmatched junction bases: 2. This CDR3 is CASSRLAGGAGELFF. CDR3 DNA sequence: TGTGCCAGCAGCAGACTAGCGGGAGGGGCCGGGGAGCTGTTTTTT. The entire variable domain, with the rest obtained from reference TRBV7-9 and TRBJ2-2, is as follows: DTGVSQNPRHKITKRGQNVTFRCDPISEHNRLYWYRQTLGQGPEFLTYFQNEAQLEKSRLLSDRFSAERPKGSFSTLEIQRTEQGDSAMYLCASSRLAGGAGELFFGEGSRLTVL.

As concerns this clonotype: A much larger clone differs from this one at a single base, so this may be a read error. In this CDR3 the conserved last residue, phenylalanine or tryptophan, is missing, so a read error is likely. The gene calls are TRBV20-1 and TRBJ2-3; no clear D gene. The CDR3 runs 12 residues. Per germline, CDR1 DFQATT and CDR2 SNEGSKA (reference sequence). Trimming shortened V by 4 bases and J by 0 bases, and 5 bases separated the two germline ends. CDR3 sequence reads: CSATASTDTQYL. For the CDR3, the DNA is TGCAGTGCTACTGCTAGCACAGATACGCAGTATCTT.

This clonotype appeared many times. This rearrangement joins TRBV20-1 to TRBJ2-5; either TRBD1 or TRBD2 may supply D (5 bases each). This CDR3 is 12 amino acids long. Trimming removed 3 bases from V and 3 bases from J, with 8 bases in between. CDR1 and CDR2 (germline): DFQATT, SNEGSKA (reference sequence). The CDR3 DNA is TGCAGTGCTAGTGGGACCAAAGAGACCCAGTACTTC. Residues: CSASGTKETQYF.

The chain joins TRBV19 to TRBJ1-1; D possibly corresponds to TRBD1 (5 bases). From germline, CDR1 is LNHDA and CDR2 SQIVND (reference sequence). With 5 bases removed from V and 0 bases from J, the gap between germline ends came to 13 bases. The CDR3 sequence is 15 residues long. CDR3 amino acids: CASSVQARLNTEAFF. The CDR3 DNA reads as TGTGCCAGTAGTGTACAGGCCCGGCTGAACACTGAAGCTTTCTTT. Combining the CDR3 with reference TRBV19 and TRBJ1-1 gives the whole variable domain DGGITQSPKYLFRKEGQNVTLSCEQNLNHDAMYWYRQDPGQGLRLIYYSQIVNDFQKGDIAEGYSVSREKKESFPLTVTSAQKNPTAFYLCASSVQARLNTEAFFGQGTRLTVV.

The V call is TRBV27, the J call TRBJ1-5; D not certain. Germline CDR1 and CDR2: MNHEY and SMNVEV (reference sequence). This CDR3 region has 13 residues. V was shortened by 2 bases and J by 2 bases, with 4 bases between the two germline ends. CDR3 in amino acids: CASSLIGNQPQHF. The CDR3 coding sequence is TGTGCCAGCAGTTTAATCGGCAATCAGCCCCAGCATTTT.

This clonotype appeared a few times. This rearrangement joins TRBV28 to TRBJ1-2; D possibly corresponds to TRBD1 (6 bases). With 2 bases removed from V and 11 bases from J, the gap between germline ends came to 15 bases. In germline, CDR1 is MDHEN, CDR2 SYDVKM. The CDR3 spans 13 residues. The CDR3 is CASSLIGRGLYTF. The CDR3 DNA reads TGTGCCAGCAGTTTAATCGGCAGGGGATTGTACACCTTC.

There are many counts of this clonotype. Because it lacks the conserved phenylalanine or tryptophan at the end, this CDR3 is likely a read error. It is unclear where the CDR3 begins or ends on the DNA, so no DNA is shown, and the CDR3 is as TCRdb lists it. The genes are TRBV28 and TRBJ2-7; the table assigns TRBD2, which was not confirmed against the DNA. The CDR3 has 13 residues if both end residues are counted. From germline, CDR1 is MDHEN and CDR2 SYDVKM. Here the CDR3 reads CASSLYGRVQSVL.

Points on this clonotype: Relative to the germline gene, one junction end is altered; a read error may explain this. This rearrangement joins TRBV11-3 to TRBJ2-6, with 8 bases fitting TRBD1. The CDR3 length is 18 residues. In germline, CDR1 is SGHNT, CDR2 YENEEA. The CDR3 region is CASSPRQGKDAGANVLAF. In DNA, the CDR3 is TGTGCCAGCAGCCCAAGACAGGGGAAAGACGCTGGGGCCAACGTCCTGGCTTTC.

This clonotype was seen repeatedly, ten times or more. The genes are TRBV6-2 or TRBV6-3 and TRBJ2-4; tentative D call: TRBD2 (5 bases). The CDR3 consists of 15 residues. Germline CDR1 is MNHEY and CDR2 is SVGEGT. V lost 5 bases and J 4 bases, leaving 15 bases between the germline ends. CDR3: CASSGVEDGKNIQYF. CDR3 coding DNA: TGTGCCAGCAGTGGAGTGGAGGACGGGAAAAACATTCAGTACTTC.

This clonotype showed up just a few times. The chain is built from TRBV7-9 and TRBJ1-3, with D perhaps TRBD1 (5 bases). The CDR3 runs to 14 residues. Germline V gene sequence: CDR1 SEHNR, CDR2 FQNEAQ (reference sequence). V dropped 5 bases and J dropped 1 base, with 9 bases sitting between them. For the CDR3, the DNA is TGTGCCAGCAGCAGCGGGACTTCTGGAAACACCATATATTTT. Protein sequence: CASSSGTSGNTIYF. The full variable domain, with the rest looked up from reference TRBV7-9 and TRBJ1-3, is DTGVSQNPRHKITKRGQNVTFRCDPISEHNRLYWYRQTLGQGPEFLTYFQNEAQLEKSRLLSDRFSAERPKGSFSTLEIQRTEQGDSAMYLCASSSGTSGNTIYFGEGSWLTVV.

V usage is TRBV27 and J usage is TRBJ2-7; D unclear. Germline CDR1 and CDR2: MNHEY and SMNVEV (reference sequence). V lost 0 bases to trimming and J lost 2 bases, with 11 bases between them. The CDR3 is made up of 15 amino acids. The CDR3 region is CASSLSSGGPYEQYF. Here the CDR3 DNA reads TGTGCCAGCAGTTTATCGAGTGGCGGACCCTACGAGCAGTACTTC.